This T cell receptor (beta chain) stems from a study of shared clonotypes between healthy human individuals. Both subsets, CD45RA+ naive and CD45RA-negative memory, were split from the CD4+ cells. This CDR3 region has 12 residues. Germline CDR1 SGDLS, CDR2 YYNGEE. The V end was cut by 4 bases, the J end by 5 bases, with 6 bases between. Several immunoSEQ 96-well plates shared each subset's DNA, each plate a replicate. Source study methods: There were no quality scores in the junction-only immunoSEQ sequences, so filtering differed. Some clones are missing from TCRdb's copy, which holds only in-frame ones; the method was immunoSEQ multiplex PCR. The V and J calls and the clone size are those of that table, but D and trimming were determined from the DNA. The sample lists about 2.4 million clones, 93% occurring once.

The origin of this receptor is a man younger than 30 in good health. Some clones in this sample may be carry-over from other donors' samples. Material for sequencing was naive CD4+ T cells from PBMCs. Indicated subset: CD45RA+ positively selected. V and J are TRBV9 and TRBJ1-4, with D tentatively TRBD1 (5 bases). The CDR3 reads CASSRGNEKLFF. As DNA, the CDR3 is TGTGCCAGCAGCCGGGGGAATGAAAAACTGTTTTTT.